Here is one T cell receptor (beta chain) with its context. As yet, its antigen is unknown. Pooled in the analysis were second doses at about 4 or about 12 weeks. This specimen comes from a study of T cell responses to AZD1222 COVID-19 vaccine. Notes on the study in general: In the spike-specific TCR repertoire, nearly half reportedly target unmutated variant regions. Two doses of AZD1222 preceded a rise in Spike-specific TCR breadth and depth. Baseline testing showed seropositivity in only a handful of AZD1222 recipients.

Using immunoSEQ multiplex PCR, the repertoire was profiled, and TCRdb retains in-frame clones only, with some absent. Of approximately 110,000 clones listed, 92% are singletons. V was pared by 0 bases and J by 4 bases, with 9 bases between. The germline CDR1 and CDR2 sequences are LGHDT and YNNKEL (reference sequence). The CDR3 runs 14 residues. The specimen was peripheral blood, collected 28 days after the second AZD1222 dose. The chain links TRBV3-1 (or the pseudogene TRBV3-2) to TRBJ1-2, with D perhaps matching TRBD1 (6 bases). The source is an adult who received the AZD1222 COVID-19 vaccine. CDR3 sequence (DNA): TGTGCCAGCAGCCAAGATCAGGGGCCCTATGGCTACACCTTC. This encodes CASSQDQGPYGYTF.